Given below is one TCR beta chain in context. The antigen remains unidentified. It may be a read error: a sequence one base away is much more abundant. The lymph nodes were axillary draining lymph nodes from breast cancer patients. TCRdb redid the calling of the multiplex PCR reads with MiXCR, one entry per CDR3 protein. Altogether tens of thousands of distinct CDR3 sequences are present, over 25% being singletons, with the ten largest covering 8.1%. The source of the sample is a study of breast tumors, draining lymph nodes, adjacent tissues. Study outcomes and limitations: Compared with basal-like, luminal-like tumors shared significantly more repertoire with nontumor tissue. The lymph node origin of tumor T cells was framed as consistent with a hypothesis, not demonstrated. Most tumor T cells seemingly derive from lymph node, then expand in tumor.

CDR3 length: 16 residues. Trimming cost V 3 bases and J 0 bases, with 12 bases left between them. CDR1 is MDHEN, CDR2 SYDVKM, per germline. The source of this sequence is a female donor with breast cancer. Some clones in this sample may be carry-over from other donors' samples. The genes are TRBV28 and TRBJ1-5; maybe TRBD1 (6 bases). The material sequenced was axillary lymph node tissue. CDR3: CASSLCYRASNQPQHF. DNA of the CDR3: TGTGCCAGCAGTTTGTGTTACAGGGCTAGCAATCAGCCCCAGCATTTT. Full variable domain (remainder filled in from reference TRBV28 and TRBJ1-5): DVKVTQSSRYLVKRTGEKVFLECVQDMDHENMFWYRQDPGLGLRLIYFSYDVKMKEKGDIPEGYSVSREKKERFSLILESASTNQTSMYLCASSLCYRASNQPQHFGDGTRLSIL.